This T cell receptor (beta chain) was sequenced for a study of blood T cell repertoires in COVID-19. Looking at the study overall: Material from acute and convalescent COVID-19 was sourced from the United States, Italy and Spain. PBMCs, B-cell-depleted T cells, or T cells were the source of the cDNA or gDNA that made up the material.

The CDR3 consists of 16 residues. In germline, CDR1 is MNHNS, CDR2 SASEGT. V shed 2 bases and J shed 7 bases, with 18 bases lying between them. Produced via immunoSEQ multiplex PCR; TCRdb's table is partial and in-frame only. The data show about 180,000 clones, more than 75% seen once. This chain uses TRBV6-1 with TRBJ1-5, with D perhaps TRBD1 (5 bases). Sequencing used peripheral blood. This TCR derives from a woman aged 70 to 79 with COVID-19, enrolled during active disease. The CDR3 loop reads CASSELGGEGGQPQHF. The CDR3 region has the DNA TGTGCCAGCAGTGAACTGGGGGGGGAAGGCGGGCAGCCCCAGCATTTT.